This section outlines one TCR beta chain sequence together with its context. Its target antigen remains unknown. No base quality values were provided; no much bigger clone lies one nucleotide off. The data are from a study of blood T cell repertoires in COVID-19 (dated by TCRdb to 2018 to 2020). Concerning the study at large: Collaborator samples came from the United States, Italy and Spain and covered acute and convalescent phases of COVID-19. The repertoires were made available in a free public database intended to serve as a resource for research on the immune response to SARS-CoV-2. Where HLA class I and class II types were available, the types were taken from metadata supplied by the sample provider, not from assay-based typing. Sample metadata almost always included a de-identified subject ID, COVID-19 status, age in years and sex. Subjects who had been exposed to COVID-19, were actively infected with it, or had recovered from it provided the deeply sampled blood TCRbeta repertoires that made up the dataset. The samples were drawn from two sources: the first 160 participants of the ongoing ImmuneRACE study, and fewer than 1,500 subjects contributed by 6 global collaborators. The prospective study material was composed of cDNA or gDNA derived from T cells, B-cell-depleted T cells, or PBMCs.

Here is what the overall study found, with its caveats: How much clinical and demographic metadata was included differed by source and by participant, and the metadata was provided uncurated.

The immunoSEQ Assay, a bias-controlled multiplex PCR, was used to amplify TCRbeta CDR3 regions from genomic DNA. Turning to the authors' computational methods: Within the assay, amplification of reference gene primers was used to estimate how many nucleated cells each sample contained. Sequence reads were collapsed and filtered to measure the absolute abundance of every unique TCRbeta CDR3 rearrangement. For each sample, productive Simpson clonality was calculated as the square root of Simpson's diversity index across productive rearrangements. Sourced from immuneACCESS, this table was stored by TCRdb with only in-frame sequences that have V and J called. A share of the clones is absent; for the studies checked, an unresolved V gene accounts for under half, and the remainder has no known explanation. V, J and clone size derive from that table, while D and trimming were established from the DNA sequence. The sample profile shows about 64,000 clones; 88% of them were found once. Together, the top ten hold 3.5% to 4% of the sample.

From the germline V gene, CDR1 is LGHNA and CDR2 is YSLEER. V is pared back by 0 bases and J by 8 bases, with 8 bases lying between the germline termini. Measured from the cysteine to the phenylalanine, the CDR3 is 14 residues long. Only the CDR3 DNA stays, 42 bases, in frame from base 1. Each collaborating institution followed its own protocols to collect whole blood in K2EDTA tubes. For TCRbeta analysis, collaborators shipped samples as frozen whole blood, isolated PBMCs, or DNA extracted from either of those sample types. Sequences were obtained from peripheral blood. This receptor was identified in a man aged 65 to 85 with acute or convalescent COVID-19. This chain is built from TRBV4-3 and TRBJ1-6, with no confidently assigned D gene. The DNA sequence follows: TGCGCCAGCAGCCAAGATAGGCGGGATTCACCCCTCCACTTT. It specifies CASSQDRRDSPLHF.